One sample yielded the 20 T cell receptor beta chains listed below, sequenced in a study of T cell responses to AZD1222 COVID-19 vaccine. The assay was immunoSEQ multiplex PCR, and TCRdb's table has in-frame clones only and misses some. Here the sample spans about 160,000 clones, 90% being singletons. The sample in question was peripheral blood, obtained on day 0 of AZD1222 vaccination. The receptors were sampled from an adult in good health.

The chain employs TRBV24-1 and TRBJ1-2, with 9 bases that match TRBD1. Trimming took 4 bases from V and 4 from J; bases not matched to a gene: 6. There are 15 residues in the CDR3. The germline CDR1 and CDR2 sequences are KGHDR and SFDVKD. The CDR3 region has the DNA TGTGCCACCAGTGACCGAACAGGGGGCGGCTATGGCTACACCTTC. Translated: CATSDRTGGGYGYTF.

The chain combines TRBV7-8 with TRBJ1-2; D is possibly TRBD1 (5 bases). The length of the CDR3 is 15 residues. Germline V gene sequence: CDR1 SGHVS, CDR2 FQNEAQ. Between the trimmed V and J ends, which lost 8 bases and 8 bases, there was a span of 24 bases. This CDR3 reads CASGPAGASMIGYTF. CDR3 in DNA: TGTGCCAGCGGTCCCGCCGGGGCCTCTATGATAGGCTACACCTTC.

V gene TRBV5-4 combines with J gene TRBJ2-6, with D perhaps TRBD1 (5 bases). Germline loops: CDR1 SGHNT, CDR2 YYREEE (reference sequence). This CDR3 contains 16 residues. Trimming shortened V by 3 bases and J by 6 bases, and 16 bases separated the two germline ends. CDR3: CASSSPQDILANVLTF. Here the CDR3 DNA reads TGTGCCAGCAGCTCTCCCCAGGACATTCTGGCCAACGTCCTGACTTTC.

CDR3 coding DNA: TGCGCCAGCAGCTGGGCGGGGGGGCAAGAGACCCAGTACTTC. This sequence encodes CASSWAGGQETQYF. The V call is TRBV5-1, the J call TRBJ2-5; 9 bases are a match to TRBD2. The V and J ends lost 3 bases and 2 bases, in that order; junction bases with no gene match: 2. This CDR3 spans 14 amino acids. CDR1 and CDR2 (germline): SGHRS, YFSETQ.

The V and J genes are TRBV25-1 and TRBJ2-7; no clear D gene. The CDR3 loop spans 13 amino acids. Deletions cut 2 bases from V and 3 bases from J, with 8 bases between. Germline loops: CDR1 MGHDK, CDR2 SYGVNS. In DNA, the CDR3 is TGTGCCAGCAGTGAAGACGGGTTCTACGAGCAGTACTTC. Protein sequence: CASSEDGFYEQYF.

The genes are TRBV28 and TRBJ1-3; 7 nucleotides line up with TRBD1. The J segment lost 5 bases and the V segment lost 6 bases, leaving 16 bases of the junction unmatched. CDR3 length equals 17 residues. The germline V gene encodes CDR1 MDHEN and CDR2 SYDVKM. Written as DNA, the CDR3 is TGTGCCAGCAGCCAACCCTCAGGGGGAAGGGGAAGAAACACCATATATTTT. Its protein is CASSQPSGGRGRNTIYF. The full variable domain, rest sourced from reference TRBV28 and TRBJ1-3, is DVKVTQSSRYLVKRTGEKVFLECVQDMDHENMFWYRQDPGLGLRLIYFSYDVKMKEKGDIPEGYSVSREKKERFSLILESASTNQTSMYLCASSQPSGGRGRNTIYFGEGSWLTVV.

The rearrangement uses TRBV11-2 and TRBJ1-1, with D unclear. Germline lookup yields CDR1 SGHAT and CDR2 FQNNGV. The CDR3 is made up of 13 amino acids. The ends were cut back, 3 bases at V and 1 base at J, with 6 bases in the middle. CDR3 DNA sequence: TGTGCCAGCAGCTTTGATGGGAACACTGAAGCTTTCTTT. Amino acids: CASSFDGNTEAFF.

This rearrangement joins TRBV19 to TRBJ2-3, with TRBD1 as a possible D gene (6 bases). Trimming cost V 5 bases and J 4 bases, with 7 bases left between them. Looked up from germline, CDR1 is LNHDA and CDR2 is SQIVND (reference sequence). The CDR3 runs to 12 residues. DNA of the CDR3: TGTGCCAGTAGTGGACAGCCAGATACGCAGTATTTT. Amino acid sequence: CASSGQPDTQYF.

In its sample, this clone was seen a few times. The V and J genes are TRBV5-1 and TRBJ2-5; D gene ambiguous. V was clipped by 1 base and J by 6 bases, with 7 bases between them. Germline V gene sequence: CDR1 SGHRS, CDR2 YFSETQ. This CDR3 comprises 12 residues. As DNA, the CDR3 is TGCGCCAGCAGCTTGTCGGAAAAGACCCAGTACTTC. It encodes CASSLSEKTQYF.

The chain couples TRBV7-9 to TRBJ1-1; D ambiguous. The V gene lost 1 base and the J gene lost 0 bases, with 15 bases spanning the gap. This CDR3 is built from 17 residues. Per germline, CDR1 SEHNR and CDR2 FQNEAQ (reference sequence). The CDR3 DNA follows: TGTGCCAGCAGCTTAGATCTGGCAAAGCCAATGAACACTGAAGCTTTCTTT. It yields the protein CASSLDLAKPMNTEAFF.

The chain recombines TRBV5-6 with TRBJ1-6, with D possibly matching TRBD1 (5 bases). Trimming shortened V by 1 base and J by 6 bases, and 11 bases separated the two germline ends. The CDR3 loop spans 15 amino acids. In germline, CDR1 is SGHDT, CDR2 YYEEEE. The CDR3 here is CASSLSGTANSPLHF. In DNA, the CDR3 is TGTGCCAGCAGCTTGTCCGGGACGGCTAATTCACCCCTCCACTTT.

J is TRBJ2-1 and V is TRBV15; perhaps TRBD2 as D (6 bases). The CDR3 has 15 amino acids. Deletions cut 5 bases from V and 7 bases from J, with 18 bases between. Per germline, CDR1 LNHNV and CDR2 YYDKDF (reference sequence). The CDR3 spells CATSPVWDLGNEQFF. DNA of the CDR3: TGTGCCACCAGCCCTGTTTGGGACTTAGGGAATGAGCAGTTCTTC.

This clone has just one count. This rearrangement joins TRBV7-3 to TRBJ2-1; maybe TRBD2 (5 bases). Looked up from germline, CDR1 is SGHTA and CDR2 is FQGTGA. This CDR3 comprises 12 residues. V lost 4 bases and J lost 8, with 9 bases in between. CDR3 amino acids: CASSSGIHEQFF. CDR3 DNA: TGTGCCAGCAGCTCCGGGATCCATGAGCAGTTCTTC. The full variable domain, in which reference TRBV7-3 and TRBJ2-1 provide the parts outside the CDR3, is GAGVSQTPSNKVTEKGKYVELRCDPISGHTALYWYRQSLGQGPEFLIYFQGTGAADDSGLPNDRFFAVRPEGSVSTLKIQRTERGDSAVYLCASSSGIHEQFFGPGTRLTVL.

This sequence joins TRBV28 and TRBJ1-2, with TRBD1 matching 11 bases. This CDR3 comprises 15 residues. The junction had 6 bases not matched to a gene; V was cut back by 3 bases and J by 6 bases. Germline-derived CDR1 and CDR2 are MDHEN and SYDVKM. The CDR3 is CASSFYGTGGNGYTF. CDR3 DNA: TGTGCCAGCAGTTTTTACGGGACAGGGGGAAATGGCTACACCTTC.

The rearrangement links TRBV6-6 to TRBJ1-6; D gene uncertain. Germline V gene data show CDR1 as MNHNY and CDR2 as SVGAGI (reference sequence). The CDR3 is 16 amino acids. Trimming removed 6 bases from V and 14 bases from J, with 26 bases in between. CDR3 sequence: CASRDSAGESNWTLHF. DNA of the CDR3: TGTGCCAGCAGAGATTCCGCCGGGGAATCCAATTGGACCCTCCACTTT.

V is TRBV6-2 or TRBV6-3 and J is TRBJ1-1, with 8 bases matching TRBD1. The CDR3 sequence is 16 residues long. Looked up from germline, CDR1 is MNHEY and CDR2 is SVGEGT. J gave up 0 bases and V 6 bases, and 9 bases lay outside the gene matches. In nucleotides, the CDR3 is TGTGCCAGCAGCCCCGGACAGGGTCGATTGAACACTGAAGCTTTCTTT. Amino acid sequence: CASSPGQGRLNTEAFF.

The CDR3 nucleotides are TGTGCCACCAGCAGAGCCATGACAGGGGCTGAGCAGTTCTTC. Translation: CATSRAMTGAEQFF. The chain links TRBV15 to TRBJ2-1; 8 nucleotides match TRBD1. J was trimmed by 9 bases and V by 1 base; bases with no gene match: 5. Germline values: CDR1 LNHNV, CDR2 YYDKDF (reference sequence). The CDR3 has 14 amino acids.

About this clone itself: Germline and junction disagree at one end, which may indicate a read error. The chain uses TRBV7-9 and TRBJ2-1; D unresolved. Looked up from germline, CDR1 is SEHNR and CDR2 is FQNEAQ (reference sequence). This CDR3 is built from 15 residues. CDR3 coding DNA: TGTGCCAACAGCCCATTCGGTGATACCTACAATGAGCAGTTCTTC. Encoded protein: CANSPFGDTYNEQFF.

This chain connects TRBV5-1 to TRBJ2-7; weak D call: TRBD2 (5 bases). V was pared by 0 bases and J by 5 bases, with 12 bases between. The CDR3 covers 14 residues. Looked up from germline, CDR1 is SGHRS and CDR2 is YFSETQ. This CDR3 reads CASSLEGGRHEQYF. The CDR3 DNA sequence: TGCGCCAGCAGCTTGGAAGGAGGCAGGCACGAGCAGTACTTC.

The chain combines TRBV24-1 with TRBJ2-3, with D uncertain. With 9 bases removed from V and 2 bases from J, the gap between germline ends came to 11 bases. From germline, CDR1 is KGHDR and CDR2 SFDVKD. The CDR3 contains 13 residues. The CDR3 coding sequence is TGTGCCACCGGCGAAGGTGCCACAGATACGCAGTATTTT. Translation: CATGEGATDTQYF.